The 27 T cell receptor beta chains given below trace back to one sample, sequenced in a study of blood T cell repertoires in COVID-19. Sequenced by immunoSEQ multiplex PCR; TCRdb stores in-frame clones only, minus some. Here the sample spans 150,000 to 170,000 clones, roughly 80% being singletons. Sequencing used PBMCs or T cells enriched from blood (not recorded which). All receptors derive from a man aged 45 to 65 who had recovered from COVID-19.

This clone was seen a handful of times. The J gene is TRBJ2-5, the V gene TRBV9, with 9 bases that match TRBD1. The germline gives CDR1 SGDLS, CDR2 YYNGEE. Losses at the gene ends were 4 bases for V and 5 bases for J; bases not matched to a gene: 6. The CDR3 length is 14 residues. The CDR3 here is CASSQGQGWETQYF. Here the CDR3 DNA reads TGTGCCAGCAGCCAGGGACAGGGTTGGGAGACCCAGTACTTC. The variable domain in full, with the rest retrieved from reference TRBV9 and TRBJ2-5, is DSGVTQTPKHLITATGQRVTLRCSPRSGDLSVYWYQQSLDQGLQFLIQYYNGEERAKGNILERFSAQQFPDLHSELNLSSLELGDSALYFCASSQGQGWETQYFGPGTRLLVL.

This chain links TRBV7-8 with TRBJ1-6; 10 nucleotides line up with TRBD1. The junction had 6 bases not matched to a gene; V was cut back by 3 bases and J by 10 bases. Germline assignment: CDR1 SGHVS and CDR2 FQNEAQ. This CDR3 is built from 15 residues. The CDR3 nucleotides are TGTGCCAGCAGCTTGGGGACAGGGGTAGACTCACCCCTCCACTTT. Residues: CASSLGTGVDSPLHF. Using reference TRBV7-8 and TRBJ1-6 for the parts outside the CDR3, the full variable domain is GAGVSQSPRYKVAKRGQDVALRCDPISGHVSLFWYQQALGQGPEFLTYFQNEAQLDKSGLPSDRFFAERPEGSVSTLKIQRTQQEDSAVYLCASSLGTGVDSPLHFGNGTRLTVT.

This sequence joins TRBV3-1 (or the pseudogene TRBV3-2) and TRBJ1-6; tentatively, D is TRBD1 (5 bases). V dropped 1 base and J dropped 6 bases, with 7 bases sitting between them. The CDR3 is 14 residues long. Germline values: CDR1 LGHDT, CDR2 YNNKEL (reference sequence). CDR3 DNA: TGTGCCAGCAGCCAAGGGGGCGGTAATTCACCCCTCCACTTT. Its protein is CASSQGGGNSPLHF.

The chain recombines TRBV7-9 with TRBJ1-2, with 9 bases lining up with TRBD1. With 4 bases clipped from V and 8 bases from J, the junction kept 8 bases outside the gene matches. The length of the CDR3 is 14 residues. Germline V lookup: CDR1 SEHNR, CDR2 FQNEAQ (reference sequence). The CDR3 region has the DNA TGTGCCAGCAGCTCTCCGGGACAGGGTTACGGCTACACCTTC. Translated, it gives CASSSPGQGYGYTF.

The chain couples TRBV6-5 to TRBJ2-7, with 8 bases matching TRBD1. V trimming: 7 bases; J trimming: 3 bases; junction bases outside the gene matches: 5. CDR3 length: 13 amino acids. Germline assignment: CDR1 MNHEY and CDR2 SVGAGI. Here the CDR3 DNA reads TGTGCCAGCATGCCGACAGGGGTCTACGAGCAGTACTTC. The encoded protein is CASMPTGVYEQYF.

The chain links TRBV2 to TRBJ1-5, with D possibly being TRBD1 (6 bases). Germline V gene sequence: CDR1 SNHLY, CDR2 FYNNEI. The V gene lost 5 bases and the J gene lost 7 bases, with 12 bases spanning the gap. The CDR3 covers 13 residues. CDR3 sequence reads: CASSRDRSQPQHF. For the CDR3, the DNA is TGTGCCAGCAGTCGCGACAGGTCCCAGCCCCAGCATTTT.

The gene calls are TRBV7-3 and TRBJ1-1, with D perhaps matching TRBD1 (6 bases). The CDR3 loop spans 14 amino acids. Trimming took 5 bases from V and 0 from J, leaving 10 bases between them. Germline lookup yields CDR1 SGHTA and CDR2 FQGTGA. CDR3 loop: CASSAQGMNTEAFF. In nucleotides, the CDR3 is TGTGCCAGCAGCGCACAGGGAATGAACACTGAAGCTTTCTTT.

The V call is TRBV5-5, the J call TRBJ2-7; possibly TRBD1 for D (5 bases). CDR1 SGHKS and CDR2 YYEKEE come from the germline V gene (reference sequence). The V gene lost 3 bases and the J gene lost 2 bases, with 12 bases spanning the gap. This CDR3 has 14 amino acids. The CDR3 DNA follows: TGTGCCAGCAGCTCGATGCAGGGAACCTACGAGCAGTACTTC. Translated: CASSSMQGTYEQYF. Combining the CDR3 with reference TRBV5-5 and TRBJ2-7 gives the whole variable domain DAGVTQSPTHLIKTRGQQVTLRCSPISGHKSVSWYQQVLGQGPQFIFQYYEKEERGRGNFPDRFSARQFPNYSSELNVNALLLGDSALYLCASSSMQGTYEQYFGPGTRLTVT.

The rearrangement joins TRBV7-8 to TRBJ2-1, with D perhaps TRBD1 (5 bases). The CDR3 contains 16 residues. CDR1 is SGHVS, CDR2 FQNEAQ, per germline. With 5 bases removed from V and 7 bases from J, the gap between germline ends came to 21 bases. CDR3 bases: TGTGCCAGCAGCCCAGGGCGGTACCCCACATTTAATGAGCAGTTCTTC. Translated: CASSPGRYPTFNEQFF.

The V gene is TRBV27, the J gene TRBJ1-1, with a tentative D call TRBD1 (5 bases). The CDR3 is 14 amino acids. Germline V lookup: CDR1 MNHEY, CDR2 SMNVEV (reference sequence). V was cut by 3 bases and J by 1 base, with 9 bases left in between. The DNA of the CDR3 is TGTGCCAGCAGTTTCCTCCAGGGGAACACTGAAGCTTTCTTT. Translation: CASSFLQGNTEAFF.

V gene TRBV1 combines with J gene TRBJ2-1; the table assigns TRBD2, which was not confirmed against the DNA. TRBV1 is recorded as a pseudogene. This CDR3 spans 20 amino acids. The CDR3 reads CTSSHGPGLAAMSSYNEQFF. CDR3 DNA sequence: TGCACCAGCAGCCACGGCCCGGGACTAGCGGCGATGAGCTCCTACAATGAGCAGTTCTTC.

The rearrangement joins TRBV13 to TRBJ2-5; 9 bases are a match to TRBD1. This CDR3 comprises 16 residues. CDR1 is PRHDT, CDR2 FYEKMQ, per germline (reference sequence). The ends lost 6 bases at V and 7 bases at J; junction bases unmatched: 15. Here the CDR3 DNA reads TGTGCCAGCAGGTTCCGGGACAGGGAACCTTTTGGGACCCAGTACTTC. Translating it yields CASRFRDREPFGTQYF.

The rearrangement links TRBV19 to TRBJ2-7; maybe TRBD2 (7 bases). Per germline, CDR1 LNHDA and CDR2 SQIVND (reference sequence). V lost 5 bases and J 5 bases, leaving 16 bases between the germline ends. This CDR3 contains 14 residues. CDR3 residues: CASSRRGGYNEQYF. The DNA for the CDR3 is TGTGCCAGTAGTCGGAGGGGGGGCTATAACGAGCAGTACTTC.

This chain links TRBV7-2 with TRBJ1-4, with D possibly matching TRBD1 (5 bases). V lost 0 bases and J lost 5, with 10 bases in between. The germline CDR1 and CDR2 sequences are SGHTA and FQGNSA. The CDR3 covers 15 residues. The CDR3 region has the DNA TGTGCCAGCAGCTTAGCGGGGGGGGAAAATGAAAAACTGTTTTTT. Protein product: CASSLAGGENEKLFF.

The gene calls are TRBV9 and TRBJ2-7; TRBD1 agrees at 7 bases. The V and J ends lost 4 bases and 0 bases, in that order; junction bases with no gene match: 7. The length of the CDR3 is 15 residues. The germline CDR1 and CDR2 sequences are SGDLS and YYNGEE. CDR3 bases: TGTGCCAGCAGCCCCGGGTCAGGGGGCTCCTACGAGCAGTACTTC. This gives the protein CASSPGSGGSYEQYF. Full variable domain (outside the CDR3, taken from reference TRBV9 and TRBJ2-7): DSGVTQTPKHLITATGQRVTLRCSPRSGDLSVYWYQQSLDQGLQFLIQYYNGEERAKGNILERFSAQQFPDLHSELNLSSLELGDSALYFCASSPGSGGSYEQYFGPGTRLTVT.

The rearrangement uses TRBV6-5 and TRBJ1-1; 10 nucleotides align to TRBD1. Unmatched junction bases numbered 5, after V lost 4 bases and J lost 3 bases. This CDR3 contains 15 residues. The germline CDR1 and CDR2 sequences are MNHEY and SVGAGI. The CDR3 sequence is CASSWDRGRDTEAFF. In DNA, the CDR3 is TGTGCCAGCAGTTGGGACAGGGGACGTGACACTGAAGCTTTCTTT.

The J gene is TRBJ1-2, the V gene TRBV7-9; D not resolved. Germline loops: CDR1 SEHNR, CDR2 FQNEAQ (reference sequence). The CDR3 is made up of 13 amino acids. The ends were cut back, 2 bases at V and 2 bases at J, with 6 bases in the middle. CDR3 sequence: CASSLIENYGYTF. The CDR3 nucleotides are TGTGCCAGCAGCTTAATAGAGAACTATGGCTACACCTTC.

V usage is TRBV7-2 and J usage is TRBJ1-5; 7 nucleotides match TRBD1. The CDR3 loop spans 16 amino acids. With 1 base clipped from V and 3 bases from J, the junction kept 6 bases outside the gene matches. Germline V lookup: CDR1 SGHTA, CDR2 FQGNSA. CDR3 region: CASSLVEGGPNQPQHF. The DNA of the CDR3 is TGTGCCAGCAGCTTAGTAGAAGGGGGCCCCAATCAGCCCCAGCATTTT.

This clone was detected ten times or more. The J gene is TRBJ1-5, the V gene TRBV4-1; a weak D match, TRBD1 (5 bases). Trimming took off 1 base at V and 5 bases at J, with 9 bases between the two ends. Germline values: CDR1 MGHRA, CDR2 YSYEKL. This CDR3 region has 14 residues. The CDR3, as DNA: TGCGCCAGCAGCCAAGCCAGGGAGGATCAGCCCCAGCATTTT. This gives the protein CASSQAREDQPQHF.

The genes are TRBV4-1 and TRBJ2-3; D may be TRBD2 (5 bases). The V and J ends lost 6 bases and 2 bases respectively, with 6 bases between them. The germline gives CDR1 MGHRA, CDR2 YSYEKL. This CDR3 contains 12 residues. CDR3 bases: TGCGCCAGCAGGGACTTCACAGATACGCAGTATTTT. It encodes CASRDFTDTQYF.

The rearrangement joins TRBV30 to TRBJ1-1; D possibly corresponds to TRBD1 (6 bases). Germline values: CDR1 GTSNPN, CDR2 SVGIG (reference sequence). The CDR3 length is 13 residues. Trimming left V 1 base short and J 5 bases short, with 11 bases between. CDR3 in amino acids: CAWSEQGKTEAFF. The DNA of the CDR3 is TGTGCCTGGAGTGAACAGGGAAAGACTGAAGCTTTCTTT.

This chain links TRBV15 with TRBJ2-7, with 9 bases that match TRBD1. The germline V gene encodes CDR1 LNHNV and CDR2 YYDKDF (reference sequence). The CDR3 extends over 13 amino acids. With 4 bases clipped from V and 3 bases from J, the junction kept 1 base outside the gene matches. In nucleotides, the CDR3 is TGTGCCACCAGCAAGGGACAGGGCTACGAGCAGTACTTC. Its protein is CATSKGQGYEQYF.

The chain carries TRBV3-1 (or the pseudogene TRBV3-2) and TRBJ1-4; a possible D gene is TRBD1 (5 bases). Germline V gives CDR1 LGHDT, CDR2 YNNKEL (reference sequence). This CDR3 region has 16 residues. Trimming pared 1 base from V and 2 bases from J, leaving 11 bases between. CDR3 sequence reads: CASSQVKGLTNEKLFF. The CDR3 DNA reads TGTGCCAGCAGCCAAGTAAAGGGGCTGACTAATGAAAAACTGTTTTTT.

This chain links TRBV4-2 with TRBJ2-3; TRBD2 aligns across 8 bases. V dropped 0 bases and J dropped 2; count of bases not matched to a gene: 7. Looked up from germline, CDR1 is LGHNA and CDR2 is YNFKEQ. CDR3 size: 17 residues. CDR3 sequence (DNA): TGTGCCAGCAGCCAAGAGCCGGGCGGGGGGATCACAGATACGCAGTATTTT. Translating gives CASSQEPGGGITDTQYF.

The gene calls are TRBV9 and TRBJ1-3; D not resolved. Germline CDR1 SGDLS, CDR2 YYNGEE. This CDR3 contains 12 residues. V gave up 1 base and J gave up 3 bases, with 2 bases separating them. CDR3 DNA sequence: TGTGCCAGCAGCGTACATGGAAACACCATATATTTT. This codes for CASSVHGNTIYF.

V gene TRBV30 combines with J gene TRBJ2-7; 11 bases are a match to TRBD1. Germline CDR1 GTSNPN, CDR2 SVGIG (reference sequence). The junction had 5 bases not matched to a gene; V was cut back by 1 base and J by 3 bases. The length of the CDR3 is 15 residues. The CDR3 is CAWSGGDRGNYEQYF. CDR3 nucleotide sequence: TGTGCCTGGAGTGGGGGGGACAGGGGGAACTACGAGCAGTACTTC.

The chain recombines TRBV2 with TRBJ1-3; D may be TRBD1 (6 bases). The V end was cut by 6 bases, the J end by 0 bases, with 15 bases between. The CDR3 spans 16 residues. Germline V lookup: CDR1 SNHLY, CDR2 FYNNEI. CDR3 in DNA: TGTGCCAGCAGCGCAACCAGGGGACACTCTGGAAACACCATATATTTT. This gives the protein CASSATRGHSGNTIYF.